The 19 T cell receptor beta chains below all came from one sample that was sequenced in a study of T cell clusters in autoimmune cytopenias. TRB was amplified from about 270 ng of peripheral blood genomic DNA per sample. TRB rearrangements were amplified by touch-down multiplex PCR with mixed TRB-A/B primers. After re-calling the multiplex PCR reads, TCRdb lists one entry per CDR3 protein, DNA absent. Its clone listing holds 6,000 to 9,000 distinct CDR3 sequences. The sequenced sample was peripheral blood. All receptors come from a human donor with an autoimmune cytopenia or autoimmune hepatitis (not recorded which).

The V call is TRBV18, the J call TRBJ2-2. Germline V gene data show CDR1 as KGHSH and CDR2 as LQKENI. This CDR3 is 14 amino acids long. This CDR3 reads CASSPLANTGELFF.

CDR3 sequence: CASSRDSYNEQFF. The J gene is TRBJ2-1, the V gene TRBV5-1; TCRdb indicates TRBD1, and absent DNA this call remains unverified. CDR3 length equals 13 residues. Germline assignment: CDR1 SGHRS and CDR2 YFSETQ.

Frequency places this clonotype as medium-sized (0.01 to 0.1%). This sequence joins TRBV29-1 and TRBJ2-1; TCRdb picks TRBD2, but there is no DNA to check that call. CDR1 is SQVTM and CDR2 is ANQGSEA in the germline V gene. The CDR3 runs to 13 residues. CDR3 sequence reads: CSSLAGGPGEQFF.

Frequency places this clonotype as medium-sized (0.01 to 0.1%). The J gene is TRBJ1-1, the V gene TRBV10-3; absent DNA, TCRdb's TRBD1 call cannot be checked. This CDR3 comprises 12 residues. CDR1 ENHRY and CDR2 SYGVKD come from the germline V gene. This CDR3 reads CAIRDGQTEAFF.

The genes are TRBV30 and TRBJ2-4; TCRdb returns TRBD1, unconfirmable since there is no DNA. CDR1 and CDR2 from the germline V gene are GTSNPN and SVGIG (reference sequence). The CDR3 is 13 residues long. CDR3 region: CAWSVKGGFIQYF.

By frequency, this clonotype is medium-sized. This sequence joins TRBV18 and TRBJ2-2. CDR3 length: 14 residues. Germline-derived CDR1 and CDR2 are KGHSH and LQKENI. The CDR3 loop reads CASSPLRDVGELFF.

The chain links TRBV12-3 or TRBV12-4 to TRBJ2-3; the D gene TCRdb calls, TRBD1, cannot be checked with no DNA. This CDR3 contains 16 residues. The CDR3 here is CASSFSRGVYTDTQYF.

This chain uses TRBV6-5 with TRBJ2-7; as DNA is missing, the TRBD2 call by TCRdb cannot be tested. This CDR3 is built from 13 residues. Germline V gives CDR1 MNHEY, CDR2 SVGAGI. CDR3 sequence reads: CASRPSGEYEQYF.

Its frequency marks this clonotype as medium-sized. The chain carries TRBV12-3 or TRBV12-4 and TRBJ2-2; checking the TCRdb D call of TRBD1 is not possible without DNA. This CDR3 contains 18 residues. CDR3: CASSLHRMGQGAAGELFF.

This clonotype registers medium-sized by frequency. This sequence joins TRBV29-1 and TRBJ2-3; TCRdb indicates TRBD1, and absent DNA this call remains unverified. Germline CDR1 reads SQVTM; CDR2 reads ANQGSEA. The CDR3 totals 13 residues. CDR3 sequence reads: CSVGYRGADTQYF.

CDR3 sequence: CASSLEGVDGYTF. The chain carries TRBV5-1 and TRBJ1-2; the TRBD1 assignment by TCRdb is unverifiable without DNA. The CDR3 has 13 amino acids. Germline V CDR1 and CDR2: SGHRS, YFSETQ.

Considering frequency, this clonotype is medium-sized (0.01 to 0.1%). This rearrangement joins TRBV19 to TRBJ2-1; TCRdb gives TRBD2 as the D gene, but with no DNA this cannot be confirmed. Germline CDR1 LNHDA, CDR2 SQIVND (reference sequence). The CDR3 extends over 16 amino acids. CDR3 in amino acids: CASAGLAGQIGNEQFF.

The gene calls are TRBV7-6 and TRBJ2-1; without DNA, the TCRdb call of TRBD1 cannot be checked. The V gene's germline CDR1 is SGHVS and CDR2 FNYEAQ. The CDR3 consists of 15 residues. The CDR3 region is CATPRLPSSYNEQFF.

Considering frequency, this clonotype is medium-sized. V gene TRBV5-4 combines with J gene TRBJ2-3; TCRdb reports TRBD2, a call that lacks DNA to check it against. Per the germline V gene, CDR1 is SGHNT and CDR2 is YYREEE (reference sequence). CDR3 length: 16 residues. CDR3 sequence: CASSPTSGRGTDTQYF.

This clonotype is deemed medium-sized by its frequency. This chain links TRBV6-2 or TRBV6-3 with TRBJ2-1; the D call from TCRdb, TRBD2, cannot be confirmed without DNA. The CDR3 has 15 residues. CDR1 is MNHEY and CDR2 is SVGEGT in the germline V gene. CDR3 region: CASSRAGEAGNEQFF.

This chain uses TRBV6-2 or TRBV6-3 with TRBJ2-4; TCRdb's assignment of TRBD1 cannot be checked, as there is no DNA. Per the germline V gene, CDR1 is MNHEY and CDR2 is SVGEGT. The CDR3 is 13 amino acids. The CDR3 region is CASRPHAQNIQYF.

This chain uses TRBV12-3 or TRBV12-4 with TRBJ2-1; there is no DNA to check the TCRdb D call of TRBD2. This CDR3 region has 15 residues. CDR3 sequence: CASSLDTSGINEQFF.

The V gene is TRBV27, the J gene TRBJ2-5; TCRdb designates TRBD1, a call that cannot be tested without DNA. This CDR3 comprises 14 residues. CDR1 and CDR2 from the germline V gene are MNHEY and SMNVEV (reference sequence). The chain's CDR3 is CASRTGGGGETQYF.

V and J are TRBV5-4 and TRBJ2-1; the TRBD2 assignment by TCRdb is unverifiable without DNA. This CDR3 has 14 amino acids. Germline CDR1 SGHNT, CDR2 YYREEE (reference sequence). CDR3 protein: CASSLGGPYNEQFF.